The present entry profiles one TCR beta chain with its context. Its antigen is unidentified. The CDR3 sequence is 15 residues long. Trimming took 0 bases from V and 7 from J; bases not matched to a gene: 5. Germline assignment: CDR1 LGHNT and CDR2 FRNRAP. This record belongs to a study of CD8+ T cells in alopecia areata. Study context: Percent affected scalp area, the SALT score, rated treated patients' severity.

Findings and limits, study-wide: Normal skin's resident alphabeta T cells are sequenced alongside lesional scalp T cells.

Treatment defined: oral pan-JAK inhibitor, 5-10 mg twice daily. Lesional scalp punch biopsies and peripheral blood were collected from alopecia areata patients. Following extraction, RNA underwent reverse transcription to cDNA, which served as the sequencing template. Assay: immunoSEQ multiplex PCR; the TCRdb copy retains only in-frame clones and omits some. The table has more than 90,000 clones, about 61% seen once; the top ten hold about 16%. This sample comprised CD8+ T cells sorted from blood, obtained at approximately week 56, from a patient treated with tofacitinib. The origin of this receptor is a human donor with alopecia areata. This chain links TRBV12-5 with TRBJ2-3, with 9 bases fitting TRBD1. The CDR3 bases are TGTGCTAGTGGTTTGGTTTACAGGGGGCTATATACGCAGTATTTT. This encodes CASGLVYRGLYTQYF.